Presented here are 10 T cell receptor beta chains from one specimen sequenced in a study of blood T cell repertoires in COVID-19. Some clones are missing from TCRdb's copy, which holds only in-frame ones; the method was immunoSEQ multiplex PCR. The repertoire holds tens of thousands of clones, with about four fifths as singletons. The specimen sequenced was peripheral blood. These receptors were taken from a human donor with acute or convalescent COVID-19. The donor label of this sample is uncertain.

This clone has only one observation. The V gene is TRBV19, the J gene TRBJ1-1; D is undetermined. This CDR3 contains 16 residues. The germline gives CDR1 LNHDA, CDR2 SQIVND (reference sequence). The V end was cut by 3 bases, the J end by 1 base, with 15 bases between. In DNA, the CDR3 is TGTGCCAGTAGTATGCCCCGATTGGGGAGGAACACTGAAGCTTTCTTT. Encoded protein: CASSMPRLGRNTEAFF.

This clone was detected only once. The CDR3 protein is CASITGNYGYTF. Here the CDR3 DNA reads TGTGCCAGTATAACAGGGAACTATGGCTACACCTTC. The chain combines TRBV6-6 with TRBJ1-2; D possibly corresponds to TRBD1 (6 bases). Germline values: CDR1 MNHNY, CDR2 SVGAGI (reference sequence). The CDR3 is 12 residues long. Trimming shortened V by 9 bases and J by 2 bases, and 10 bases separated the two germline ends.

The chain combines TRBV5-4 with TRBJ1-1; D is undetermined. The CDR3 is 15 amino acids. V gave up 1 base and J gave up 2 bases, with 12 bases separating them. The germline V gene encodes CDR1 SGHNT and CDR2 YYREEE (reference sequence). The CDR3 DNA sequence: TGTGCCAGCAGCTTGTACCATGGGCCCAACACTGAAGCTTTCTTT. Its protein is CASSLYHGPNTEAFF.

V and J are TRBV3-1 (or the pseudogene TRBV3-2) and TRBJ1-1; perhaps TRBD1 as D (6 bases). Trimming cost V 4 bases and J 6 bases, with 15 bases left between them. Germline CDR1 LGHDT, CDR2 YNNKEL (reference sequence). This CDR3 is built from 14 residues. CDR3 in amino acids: CASSLKQGSPEAFF. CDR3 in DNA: TGTGCCAGCAGCCTTAAACAGGGATCCCCTGAAGCTTTCTTT.

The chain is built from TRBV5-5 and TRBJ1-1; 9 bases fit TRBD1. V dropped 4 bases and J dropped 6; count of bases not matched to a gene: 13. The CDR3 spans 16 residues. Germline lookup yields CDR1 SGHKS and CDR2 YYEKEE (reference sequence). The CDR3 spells CASSLRTGVTSAEAFF. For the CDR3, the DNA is TGTGCCAGCAGCCTCCGGACAGGGGTTACGAGCGCTGAAGCTTTCTTT.

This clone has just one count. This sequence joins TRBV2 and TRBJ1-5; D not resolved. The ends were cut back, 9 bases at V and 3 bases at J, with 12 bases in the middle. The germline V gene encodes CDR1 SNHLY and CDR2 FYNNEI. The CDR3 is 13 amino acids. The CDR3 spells CASSGRFNQPQHF. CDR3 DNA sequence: TGTGCCAGTAGCGGACGGTTCAATCAGCCCCAGCATTTT.

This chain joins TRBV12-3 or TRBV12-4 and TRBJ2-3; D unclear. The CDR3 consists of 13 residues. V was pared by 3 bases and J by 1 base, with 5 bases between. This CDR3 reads CASSLAGTDTQYF. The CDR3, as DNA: TGTGCCAGCAGTTTGGCCGGCACAGATACGCAGTATTTT.

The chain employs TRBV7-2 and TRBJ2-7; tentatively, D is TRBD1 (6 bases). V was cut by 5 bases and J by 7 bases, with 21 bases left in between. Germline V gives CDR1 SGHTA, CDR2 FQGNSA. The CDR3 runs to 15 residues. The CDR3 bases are TGTGCCAGCAGCCCTCGTAGGGGGAGTGGATGGGAGCAGTACTTC. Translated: CASSPRRGSGWEQYF.

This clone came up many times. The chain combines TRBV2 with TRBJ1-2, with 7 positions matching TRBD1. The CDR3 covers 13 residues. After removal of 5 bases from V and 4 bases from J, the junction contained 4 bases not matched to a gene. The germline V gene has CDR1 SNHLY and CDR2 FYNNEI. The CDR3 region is CASSLQGPYGYTF. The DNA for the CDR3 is TGTGCCAGCAGTCTACAGGGGCCCTATGGCTACACCTTC.

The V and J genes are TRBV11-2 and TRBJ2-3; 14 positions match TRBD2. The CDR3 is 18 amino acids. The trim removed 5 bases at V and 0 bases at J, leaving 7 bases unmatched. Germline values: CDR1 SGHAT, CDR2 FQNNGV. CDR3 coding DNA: TGTGCCAGCAGCCCGGGGACTAGCGGGGGCCCTAGCACAGATACGCAGTATTTT. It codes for CASSPGTSGGPSTDTQYF.